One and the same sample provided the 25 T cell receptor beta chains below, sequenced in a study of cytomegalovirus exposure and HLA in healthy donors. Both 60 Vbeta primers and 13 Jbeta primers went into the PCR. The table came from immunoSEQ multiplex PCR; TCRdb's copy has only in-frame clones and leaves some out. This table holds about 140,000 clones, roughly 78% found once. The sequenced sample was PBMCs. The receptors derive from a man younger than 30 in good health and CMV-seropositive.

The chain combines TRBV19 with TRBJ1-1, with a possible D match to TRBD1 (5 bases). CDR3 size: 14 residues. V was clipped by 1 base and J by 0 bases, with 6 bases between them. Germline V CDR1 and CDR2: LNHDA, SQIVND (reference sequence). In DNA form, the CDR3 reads TGTGCCAGTAGTATAGGGGGCATGAACACTGAAGCTTTCTTT. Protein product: CASSIGGMNTEAFF.

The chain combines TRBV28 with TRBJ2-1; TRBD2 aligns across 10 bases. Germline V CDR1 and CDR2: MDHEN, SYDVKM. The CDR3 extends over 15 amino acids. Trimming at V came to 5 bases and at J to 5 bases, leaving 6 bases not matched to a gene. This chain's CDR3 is CASSAPSGSNNEQFF. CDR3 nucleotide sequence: TGTGCCAGCAGTGCCCCTAGCGGGAGCAACAATGAGCAGTTCTTC.

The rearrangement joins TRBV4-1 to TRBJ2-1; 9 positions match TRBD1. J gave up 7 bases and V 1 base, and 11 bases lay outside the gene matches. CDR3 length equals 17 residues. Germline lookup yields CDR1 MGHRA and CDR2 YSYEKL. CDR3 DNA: TGCGCCAGCAGCCAAGCTCCAAAGCGGGACAGGGTTAATGAGCAGTTCTTC. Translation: CASSQAPKRDRVNEQFF.

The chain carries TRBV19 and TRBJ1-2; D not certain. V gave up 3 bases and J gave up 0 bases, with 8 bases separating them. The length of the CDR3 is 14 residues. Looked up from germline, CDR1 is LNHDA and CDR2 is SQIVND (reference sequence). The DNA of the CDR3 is TGTGCCAGTAGTATCGGGTCTTCTAACTATGGCTACACCTTC. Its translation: CASSIGSSNYGYTF. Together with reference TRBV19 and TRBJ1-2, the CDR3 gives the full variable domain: DGGITQSPKYLFRKEGQNVTLSCEQNLNHDAMYWYRQDPGQGLRLIYYSQIVNDFQKGDIAEGYSVSREKKESFPLTVTSAQKNPTAFYLCASSIGSSNYGYTFGSGTRLTVV.

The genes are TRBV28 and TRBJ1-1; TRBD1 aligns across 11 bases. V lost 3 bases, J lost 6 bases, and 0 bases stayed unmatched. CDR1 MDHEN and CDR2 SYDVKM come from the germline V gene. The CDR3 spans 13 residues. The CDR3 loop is CASSLGQGAEAFF. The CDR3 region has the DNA TGTGCCAGCAGTTTGGGACAGGGGGCTGAAGCTTTCTTT. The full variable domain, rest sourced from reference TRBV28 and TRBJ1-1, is DVKVTQSSRYLVKRTGEKVFLECVQDMDHENMFWYRQDPGLGLRLIYFSYDVKMKEKGDIPEGYSVSREKKERFSLILESASTNQTSMYLCASSLGQGAEAFFGQGTRLTVV.

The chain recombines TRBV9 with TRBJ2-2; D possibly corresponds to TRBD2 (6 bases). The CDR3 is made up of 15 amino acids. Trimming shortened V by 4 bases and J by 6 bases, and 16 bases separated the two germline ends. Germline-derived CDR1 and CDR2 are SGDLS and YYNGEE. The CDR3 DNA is TGTGCCAGCAGCTACCGCGGAGGGGCGGCCGGGGAGCTGTTTTTT. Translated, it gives CASSYRGGAAGELFF.

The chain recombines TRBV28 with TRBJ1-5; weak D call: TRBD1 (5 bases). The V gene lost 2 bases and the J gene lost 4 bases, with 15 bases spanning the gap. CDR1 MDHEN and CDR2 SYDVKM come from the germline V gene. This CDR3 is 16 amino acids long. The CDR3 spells CASSLPGSLLNQPQHF. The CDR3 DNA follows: TGTGCCAGCAGTTTACCAGGGTCCCTCCTAAATCAGCCCCAGCATTTT.

The CDR3 DNA reads TGTGCCAGCAGCGTAGCTTTTGGGGGACATTATGGCTACACCTTC. The encoded protein is CASSVAFGGHYGYTF. The gene calls are TRBV9 and TRBJ1-2; possibly TRBD1 for D (6 bases). The CDR3 extends over 15 amino acids. V was cut by 0 bases and J by 5 bases, with 14 bases left in between. The V gene's germline CDR1 is SGDLS and CDR2 YYNGEE.

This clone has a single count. Written as DNA, the CDR3 is TGTGCCAGCAGCCCCGGTCCTGAAGCTTTCTTT. This encodes CASSPGPEAFF. The chain joins TRBV7-9 to TRBJ1-1; the D is unclear. This CDR3 comprises 11 residues. V lost 5 bases to trimming and J lost 6 bases, with 7 bases between them. Germline V gene sequence: CDR1 SEHNR, CDR2 FQNEAQ (reference sequence).

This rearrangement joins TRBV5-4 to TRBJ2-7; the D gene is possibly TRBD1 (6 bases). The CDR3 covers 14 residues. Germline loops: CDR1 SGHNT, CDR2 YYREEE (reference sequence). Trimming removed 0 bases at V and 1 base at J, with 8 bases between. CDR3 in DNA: TGTGCCAGCAGCTTGGGAGACAGGTCCTACGAGCAGTACTTC. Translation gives CASSLGDRSYEQYF. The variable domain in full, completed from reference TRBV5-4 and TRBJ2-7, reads ETGVTQSPTHLIKTRGQQVTLRCSSQSGHNTVSWYQQALGQGPQFIFQYYREEENGRGNFPPRFSGLQFPNYSSELNVNALELDDSALYLCASSLGDRSYEQYFGPGTRLTVT.

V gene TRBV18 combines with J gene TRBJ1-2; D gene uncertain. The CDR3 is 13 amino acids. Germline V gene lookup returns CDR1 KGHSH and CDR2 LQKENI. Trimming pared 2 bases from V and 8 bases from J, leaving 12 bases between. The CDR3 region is CASSPRPRKGYTF. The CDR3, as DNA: TGTGCCAGCTCACCAAGACCGAGGAAGGGCTACACCTTC.

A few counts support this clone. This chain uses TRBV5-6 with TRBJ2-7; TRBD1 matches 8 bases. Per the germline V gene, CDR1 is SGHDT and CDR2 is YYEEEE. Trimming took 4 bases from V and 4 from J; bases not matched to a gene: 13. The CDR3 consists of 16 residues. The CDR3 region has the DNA TGTGCCAGCAGCCCCGGACAGGGCGTCTTTTCATACGAGCAGTACTTC. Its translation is CASSPGQGVFSYEQYF. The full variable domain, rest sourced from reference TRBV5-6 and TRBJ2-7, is DAGVTQSPTHLIKTRGQQVTLRCSPKSGHDTVSWYQQALGQGPQFIFQYYEEEERQRGNFPDRFSGHQFPNYSSELNVNALLLGDSALYLCASSPGQGVFSYEQYFGPGTRLTVT.

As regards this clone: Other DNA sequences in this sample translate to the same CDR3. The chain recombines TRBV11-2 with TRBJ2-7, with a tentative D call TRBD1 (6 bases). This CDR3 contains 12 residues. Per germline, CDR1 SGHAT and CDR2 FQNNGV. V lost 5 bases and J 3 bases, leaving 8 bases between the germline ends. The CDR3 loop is CASSPDSYEQYF. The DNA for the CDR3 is TGTGCCAGCAGCCCGGACAGCTACGAGCAGTACTTC.

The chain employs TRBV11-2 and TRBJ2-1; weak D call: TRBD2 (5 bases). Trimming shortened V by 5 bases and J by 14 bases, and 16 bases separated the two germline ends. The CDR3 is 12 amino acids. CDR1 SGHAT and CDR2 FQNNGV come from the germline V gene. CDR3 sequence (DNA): TGTGCCAGCAGCCCGATTACTAGTTTAAAGTTCTTC. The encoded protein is CASSPITSLKFF.

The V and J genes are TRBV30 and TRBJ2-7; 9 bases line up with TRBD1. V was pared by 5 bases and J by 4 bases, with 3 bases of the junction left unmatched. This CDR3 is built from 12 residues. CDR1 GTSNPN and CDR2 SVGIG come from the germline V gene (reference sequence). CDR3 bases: TGTGCCTGGGCTGACAGGGGGTACGAGCAGTACTTC. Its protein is CAWADRGYEQYF.

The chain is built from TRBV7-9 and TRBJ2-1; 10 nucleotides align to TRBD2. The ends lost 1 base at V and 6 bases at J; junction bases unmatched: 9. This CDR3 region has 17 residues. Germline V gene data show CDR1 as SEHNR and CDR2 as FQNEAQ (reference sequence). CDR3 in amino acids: CASSLVSSGSMFNEQFF. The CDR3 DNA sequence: TGTGCCAGCAGCTTAGTTTCTAGCGGGAGCATGTTCAATGAGCAGTTCTTC.

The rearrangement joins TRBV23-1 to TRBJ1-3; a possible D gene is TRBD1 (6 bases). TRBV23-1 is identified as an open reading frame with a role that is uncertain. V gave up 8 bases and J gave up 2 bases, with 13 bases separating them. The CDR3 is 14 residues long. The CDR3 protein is CASCFRGPGNTIYF. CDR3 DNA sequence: TGCGCCAGCTGCTTCAGGGGCCCTGGAAACACCATATATTTT.

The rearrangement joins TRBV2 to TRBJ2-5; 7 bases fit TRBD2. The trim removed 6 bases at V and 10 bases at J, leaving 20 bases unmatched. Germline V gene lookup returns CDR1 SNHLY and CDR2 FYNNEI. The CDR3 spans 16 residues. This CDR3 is CASRFEGSLVSGGQYF. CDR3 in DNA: TGTGCCAGCAGGTTCGAGGGCAGCCTAGTATCGGGGGGCCAGTACTTC.

The CDR3 DNA sequence: TGCGCCAGCAGCTTGGAGGGGTATGAGCAGTTCTTC. Protein: CASSLEGYEQFF. The rearrangement links TRBV5-1 to TRBJ2-1, with D possibly matching TRBD1 (5 bases). V lost 0 bases, J lost 8 bases, and 6 bases lay in between. The CDR3 contains 12 residues. CDR1 is SGHRS and CDR2 is YFSETQ in the germline V gene.

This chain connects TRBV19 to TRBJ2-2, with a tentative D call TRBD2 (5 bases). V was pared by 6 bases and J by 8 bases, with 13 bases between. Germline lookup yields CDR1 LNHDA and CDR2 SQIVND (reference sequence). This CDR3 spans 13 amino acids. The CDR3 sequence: CASSPGSYGELFF. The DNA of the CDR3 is TGTGCCAGTAGCCCGGGATCTTATGGGGAGCTGTTTTTT.

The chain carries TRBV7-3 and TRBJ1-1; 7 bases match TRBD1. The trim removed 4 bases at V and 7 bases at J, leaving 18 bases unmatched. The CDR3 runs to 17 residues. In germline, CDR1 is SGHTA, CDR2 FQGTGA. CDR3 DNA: TGTGCCAGCAGCTCGAATTCAGGGGGTCCTGGGAAACGTGAAGCTTTCTTT. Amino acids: CASSSNSGGPGKREAFF. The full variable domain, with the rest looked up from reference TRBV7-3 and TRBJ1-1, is GAGVSQTPSNKVTEKGKYVELRCDPISGHTALYWYRQSLGQGPEFLIYFQGTGAADDSGLPNDRFFAVRPEGSVSTLKIQRTERGDSAVYLCASSSNSGGPGKREAFFGQGTRLTVV.

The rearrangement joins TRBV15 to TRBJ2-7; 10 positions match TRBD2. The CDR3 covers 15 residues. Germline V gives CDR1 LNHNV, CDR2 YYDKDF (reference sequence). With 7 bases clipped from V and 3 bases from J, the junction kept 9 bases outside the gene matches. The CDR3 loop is CATTLGLAPIYEQYF. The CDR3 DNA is TGTGCCACCACCCTGGGACTAGCGCCTATCTACGAGCAGTACTTC.

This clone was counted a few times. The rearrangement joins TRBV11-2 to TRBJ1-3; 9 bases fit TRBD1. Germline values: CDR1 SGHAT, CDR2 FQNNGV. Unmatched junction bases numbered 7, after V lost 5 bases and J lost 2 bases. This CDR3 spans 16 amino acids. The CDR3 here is CASSQFGTGTGNTIYF. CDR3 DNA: TGTGCCAGCAGCCAGTTCGGGACAGGGACTGGAAACACCATATATTTT.

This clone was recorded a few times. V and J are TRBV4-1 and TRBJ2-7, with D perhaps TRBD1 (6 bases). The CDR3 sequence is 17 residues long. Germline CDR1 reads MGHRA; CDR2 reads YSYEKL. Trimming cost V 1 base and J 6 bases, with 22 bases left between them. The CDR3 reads CASSQGGLRGITTEQYF. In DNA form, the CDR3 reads TGCGCCAGCAGCCAAGGGGGGTTAAGGGGGATCACTACCGAGCAGTACTTC.

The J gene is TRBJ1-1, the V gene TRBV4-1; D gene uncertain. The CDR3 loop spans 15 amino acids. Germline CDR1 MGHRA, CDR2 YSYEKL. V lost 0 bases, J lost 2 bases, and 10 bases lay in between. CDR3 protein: CASSQDGPTNTEAFF. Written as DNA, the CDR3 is TGCGCCAGCAGCCAAGATGGGCCGACAAACACTGAAGCTTTCTTT.